This TCR beta chain emerged from a study of tumor and adjacent non-tumor tissue in lung cancer. Study in general: Each sample yielded roughly 4.2 million productive TCRbeta reads on average.

TCRbeta libraries were built with three rounds of nested PCR, modified from ARM-PCR. MiXCR was run by TCRdb on the multiplex PCR reads, yielding one entry per CDR3 protein. The data contain 110,000 or so distinct CDR3 sequences, around 80% of them singletons. Germline V gene lookup returns CDR1 MDHEN and CDR2 SYDVKM. The length of the CDR3 is 13 residues. RNA was extracted from bulk tissue without any cell sorting. Note on this clonotype: A much larger clone sits a single nucleotide away, making a read error possible.

The TCR sequence derives from an older woman with non-small cell lung cancer. The chain links TRBV28 to TRBJ1-2; D remains ambiguous. The sequencing input was lung tumor tissue. The CDR3 is CASSSGVNCGYTF. The CDR3 DNA sequence: TGTGCCAGCAGTTCTGGAGTGAACTGTGGCTACACCTTC.